These T cell receptor beta chains were read from a single sample in a study of T cell changes during pregnancy in multiple sclerosis. Data came from immunoSEQ multiplex PCR; TCRdb stores just in-frame clones and leaves some out. The top ten clones hold roughly 0.7% of a sample with 35,000 to 50,000 clones, 80% to 95% of them seen once. The sample was CD4+ T cells from peripheral blood mononuclear cells, taken in the first trimester of pregnancy. Every receptor here comes from a female donor with multiple sclerosis, enrolled in a pregnancy study. CDR3s include the opening cysteine and the closing phenylalanine or tryptophan. A D gene is named only where the DNA matches it firmly. The size of a clone is reported for some rows only, either as once, few or many, or as a class for expanded clones.

clone size	D gene	V gene	J gene	CDR3 DNA	CDR3 protein
once	TRBD1	TRBV29-1	TRBJ2-2	TGCAGCGTTGAAGAATTTCTGTCAGGGGGTACCGGGGAGCTGTTTTTT	CSVEEFLSGGTGELFF
.	.	TRBV7-9	TRBJ1-1	TGTGCCAGCAGCTTACAGGGCCCCACTGAAGCTTTCTTT	CASSLQGPTEAFF
.	TRBD2	TRBV25-1	TRBJ2-2	TGTGCCAGCAGTGAAGGACCTAGCGGGAGCCCCGCCGGGGAGCTGTTTTTT	CASSEGPSGSPAGELFF
.	TRBD2	TRBV10-3	TRBJ2-5	TGTGCCATACAGCGGGAGGGCCCAGAGACCCAGTACTTC	CAIQREGPETQYF
once	.	TRBV5-4	TRBJ2-1	TGTGCCAGCAGCCCCCGGGGAGCGGGTTCCTACAATGAGCAGTTCTTC	CASSPRGAGSYNEQFF
.	.	TRBV2	TRBJ2-3	TGTGCCAGCAGTGAAGGGGGCGAGGATACGCAGTATTTT	CASSEGGEDTQYF
.	TRBD2	TRBV4-2	TRBJ2-5	TGTGCCAGCAGCCAAGAACGCCTAGCGGGAGGGCCTTTGGAGACCCAGTACTTC	CASSQERLAGGPLETQYF
.	TRBD1	TRBV19	TRBJ1-3	TGTGCCAGTAGTTCCTGGCGGACAGGGGGCATTTTGTCTGGAAACACCATATATTTT	CASSSWRTGGILSGNTIYF
.	.	TRBV19	TRBJ1-2	TGTGCCAGTAGTATTCGTGTGGGGAGCTATGGCTACACCTTC	CASSIRVGSYGYTF
.	TRBD2	TRBV9	TRBJ2-3	TGTGCCAGCAGCGTAGAGCTAGCGGGAGTTCCAGATACGCAGTATTTT	CASSVELAGVPDTQYF
.	TRBD2	TRBV5-6	TRBJ2-7	TGTGCCAGCAGCACGGGACTAGCGGGAGGTGAGCAGTACTTC	CASSTGLAGGEQYF
.	TRBD2	TRBV28	TRBJ2-3	TGTGCCAGCAGTTTCCAGCGGGAAGTGAATACGCAGTATTTT	CASSFQREVNTQYF
.	.	TRBV7-6	TRBJ2-1	TGTGCCAGCAGCCCGGGGGGCTGGTACGTAAACTACAATGAGCAGTTCTTC	CASSPGGWYVNYNEQFF
.	TRBD1	TRBV28	TRBJ1-1	TGTGCCAGCAGTTTTCTATCCGGACAGGGACCGAGTGAAGCTTTCTTT	CASSFLSGQGPSEAFF
.	TRBD2	TRBV2	TRBJ2-1	TGTGCCAGCAGTGGCTTCCGACTAGCTGGCTTTGATGAGCAGTTCTTC	CASSGFRLAGFDEQFF
.	.	TRBV9	TRBJ2-2	TGTGCCAGCAGCGTGAGAGGGGGAAACACCGGGGAGCTGTTTTTT	CASSVRGGNTGELFF